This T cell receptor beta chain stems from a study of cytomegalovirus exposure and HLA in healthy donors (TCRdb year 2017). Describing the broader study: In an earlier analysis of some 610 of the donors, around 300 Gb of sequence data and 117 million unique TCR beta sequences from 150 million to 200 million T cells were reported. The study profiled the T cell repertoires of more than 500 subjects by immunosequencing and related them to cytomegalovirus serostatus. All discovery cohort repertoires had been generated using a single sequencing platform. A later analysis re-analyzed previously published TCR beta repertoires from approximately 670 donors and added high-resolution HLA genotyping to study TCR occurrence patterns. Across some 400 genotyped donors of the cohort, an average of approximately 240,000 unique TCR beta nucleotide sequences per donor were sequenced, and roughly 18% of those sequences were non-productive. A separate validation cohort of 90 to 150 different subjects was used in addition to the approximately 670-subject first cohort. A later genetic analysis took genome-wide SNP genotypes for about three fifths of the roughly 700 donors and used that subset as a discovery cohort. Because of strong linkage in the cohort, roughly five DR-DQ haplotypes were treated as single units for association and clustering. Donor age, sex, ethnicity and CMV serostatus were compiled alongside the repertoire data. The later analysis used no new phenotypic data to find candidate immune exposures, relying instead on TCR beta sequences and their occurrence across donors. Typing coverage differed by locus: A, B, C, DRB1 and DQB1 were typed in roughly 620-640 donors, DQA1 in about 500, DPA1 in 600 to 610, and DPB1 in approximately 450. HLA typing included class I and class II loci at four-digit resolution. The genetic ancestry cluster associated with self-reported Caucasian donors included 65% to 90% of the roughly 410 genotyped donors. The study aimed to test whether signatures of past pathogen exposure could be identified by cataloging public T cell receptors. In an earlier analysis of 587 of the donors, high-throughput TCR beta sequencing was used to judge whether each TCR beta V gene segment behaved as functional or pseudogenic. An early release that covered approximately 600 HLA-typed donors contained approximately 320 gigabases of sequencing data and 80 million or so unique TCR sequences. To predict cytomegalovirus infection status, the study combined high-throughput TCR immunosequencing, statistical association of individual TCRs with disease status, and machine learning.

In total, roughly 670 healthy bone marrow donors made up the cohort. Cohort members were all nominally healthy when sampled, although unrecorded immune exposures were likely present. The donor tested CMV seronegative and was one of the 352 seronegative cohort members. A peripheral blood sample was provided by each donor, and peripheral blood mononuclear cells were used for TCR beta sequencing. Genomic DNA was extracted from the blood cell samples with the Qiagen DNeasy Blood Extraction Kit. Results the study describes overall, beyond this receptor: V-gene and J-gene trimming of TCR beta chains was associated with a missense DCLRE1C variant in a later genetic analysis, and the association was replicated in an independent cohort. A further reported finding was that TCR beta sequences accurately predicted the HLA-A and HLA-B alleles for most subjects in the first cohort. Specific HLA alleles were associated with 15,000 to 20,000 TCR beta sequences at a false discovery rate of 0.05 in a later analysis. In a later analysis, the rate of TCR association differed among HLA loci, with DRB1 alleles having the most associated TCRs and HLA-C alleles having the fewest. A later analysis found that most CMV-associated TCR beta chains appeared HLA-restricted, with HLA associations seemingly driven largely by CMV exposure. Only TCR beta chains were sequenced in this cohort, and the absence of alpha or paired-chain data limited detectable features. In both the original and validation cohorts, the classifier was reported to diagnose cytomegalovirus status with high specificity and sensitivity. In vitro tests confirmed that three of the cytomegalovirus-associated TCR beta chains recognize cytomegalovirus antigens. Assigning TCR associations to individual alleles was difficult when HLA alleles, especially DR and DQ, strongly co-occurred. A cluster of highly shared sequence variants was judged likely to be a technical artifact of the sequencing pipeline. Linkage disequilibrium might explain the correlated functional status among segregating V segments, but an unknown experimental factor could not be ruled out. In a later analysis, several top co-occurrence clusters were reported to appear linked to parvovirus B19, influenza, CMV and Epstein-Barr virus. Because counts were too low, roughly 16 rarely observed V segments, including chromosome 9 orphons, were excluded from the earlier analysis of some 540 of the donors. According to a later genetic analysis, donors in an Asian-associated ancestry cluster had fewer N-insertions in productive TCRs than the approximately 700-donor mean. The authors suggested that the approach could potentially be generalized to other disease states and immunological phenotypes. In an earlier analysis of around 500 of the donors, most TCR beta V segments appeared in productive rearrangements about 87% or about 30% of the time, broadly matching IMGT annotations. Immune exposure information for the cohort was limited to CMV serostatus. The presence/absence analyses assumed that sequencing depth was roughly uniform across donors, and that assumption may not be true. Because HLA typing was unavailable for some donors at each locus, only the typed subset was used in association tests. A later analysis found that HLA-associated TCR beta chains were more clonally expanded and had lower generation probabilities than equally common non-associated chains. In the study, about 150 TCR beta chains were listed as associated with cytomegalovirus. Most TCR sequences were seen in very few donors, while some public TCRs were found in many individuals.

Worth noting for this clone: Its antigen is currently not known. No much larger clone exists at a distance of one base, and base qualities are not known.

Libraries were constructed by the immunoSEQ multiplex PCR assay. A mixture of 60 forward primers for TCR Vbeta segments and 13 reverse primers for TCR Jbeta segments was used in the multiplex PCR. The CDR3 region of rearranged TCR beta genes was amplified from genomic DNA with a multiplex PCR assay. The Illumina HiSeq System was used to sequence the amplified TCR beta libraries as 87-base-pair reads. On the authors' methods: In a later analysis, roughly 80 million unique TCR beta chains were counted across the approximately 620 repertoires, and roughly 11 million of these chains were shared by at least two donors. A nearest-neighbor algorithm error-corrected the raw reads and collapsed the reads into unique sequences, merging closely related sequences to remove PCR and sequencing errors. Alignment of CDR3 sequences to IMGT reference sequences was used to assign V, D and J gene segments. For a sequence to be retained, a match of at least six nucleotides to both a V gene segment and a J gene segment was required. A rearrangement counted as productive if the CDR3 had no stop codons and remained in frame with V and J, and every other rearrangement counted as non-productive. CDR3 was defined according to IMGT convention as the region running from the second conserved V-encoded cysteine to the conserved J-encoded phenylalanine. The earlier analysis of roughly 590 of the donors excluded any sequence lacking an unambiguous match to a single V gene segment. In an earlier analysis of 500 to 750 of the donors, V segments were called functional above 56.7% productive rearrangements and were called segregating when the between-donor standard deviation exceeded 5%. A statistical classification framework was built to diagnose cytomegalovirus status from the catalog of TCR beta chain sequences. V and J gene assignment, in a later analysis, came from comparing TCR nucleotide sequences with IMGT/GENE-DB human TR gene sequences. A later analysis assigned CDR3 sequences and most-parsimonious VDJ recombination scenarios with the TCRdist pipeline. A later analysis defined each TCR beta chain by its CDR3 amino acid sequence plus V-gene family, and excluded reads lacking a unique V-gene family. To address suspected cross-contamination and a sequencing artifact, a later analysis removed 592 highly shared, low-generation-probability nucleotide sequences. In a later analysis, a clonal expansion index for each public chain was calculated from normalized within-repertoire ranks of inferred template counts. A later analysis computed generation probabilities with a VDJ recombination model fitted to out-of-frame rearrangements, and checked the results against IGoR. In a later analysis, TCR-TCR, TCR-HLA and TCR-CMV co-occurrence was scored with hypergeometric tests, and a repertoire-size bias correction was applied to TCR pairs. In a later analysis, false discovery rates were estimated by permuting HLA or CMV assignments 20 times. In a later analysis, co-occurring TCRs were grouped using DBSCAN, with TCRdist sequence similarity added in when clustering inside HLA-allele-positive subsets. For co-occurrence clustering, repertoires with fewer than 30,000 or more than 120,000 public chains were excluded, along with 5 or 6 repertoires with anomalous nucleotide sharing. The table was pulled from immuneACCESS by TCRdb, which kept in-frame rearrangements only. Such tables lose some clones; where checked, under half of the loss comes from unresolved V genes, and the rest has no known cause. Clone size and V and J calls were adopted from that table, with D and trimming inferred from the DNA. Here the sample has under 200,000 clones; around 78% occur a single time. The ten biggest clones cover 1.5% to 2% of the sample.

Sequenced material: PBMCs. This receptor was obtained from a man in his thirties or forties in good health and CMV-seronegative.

The CDR3 in this case is CASSGGLNTEAFF. At the DNA level, the sequence is TGTGCCAGCTCAGGGGGCTTGAACACTGAAGCTTTCTTT. The sequence joins TRBV18 to TRBJ1-1; a tentative D call is TRBD1 (6 bases match). V and J lose 5 bases and 0 bases, and a span of 7 bases separates them. Measured from the cysteine to the phenylalanine, the CDR3 is 13 residues long. Only CDR3 DNA remains: 39 bases, in frame from the first base. Based on the germline V gene, the CDR1 and CDR2 sequences are KGHSH and LQKENI.